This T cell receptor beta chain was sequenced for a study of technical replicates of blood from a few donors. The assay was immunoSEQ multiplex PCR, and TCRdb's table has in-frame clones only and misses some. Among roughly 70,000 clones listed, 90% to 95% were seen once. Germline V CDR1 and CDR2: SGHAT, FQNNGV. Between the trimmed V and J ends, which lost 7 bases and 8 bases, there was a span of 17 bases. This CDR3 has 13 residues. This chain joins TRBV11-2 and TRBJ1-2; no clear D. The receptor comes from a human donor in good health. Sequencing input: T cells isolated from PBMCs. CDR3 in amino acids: CASTPSHAVGYTF. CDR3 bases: TGTGCCAGCACCCCCTCCCACGCGGTAGGCTACACCTTC.